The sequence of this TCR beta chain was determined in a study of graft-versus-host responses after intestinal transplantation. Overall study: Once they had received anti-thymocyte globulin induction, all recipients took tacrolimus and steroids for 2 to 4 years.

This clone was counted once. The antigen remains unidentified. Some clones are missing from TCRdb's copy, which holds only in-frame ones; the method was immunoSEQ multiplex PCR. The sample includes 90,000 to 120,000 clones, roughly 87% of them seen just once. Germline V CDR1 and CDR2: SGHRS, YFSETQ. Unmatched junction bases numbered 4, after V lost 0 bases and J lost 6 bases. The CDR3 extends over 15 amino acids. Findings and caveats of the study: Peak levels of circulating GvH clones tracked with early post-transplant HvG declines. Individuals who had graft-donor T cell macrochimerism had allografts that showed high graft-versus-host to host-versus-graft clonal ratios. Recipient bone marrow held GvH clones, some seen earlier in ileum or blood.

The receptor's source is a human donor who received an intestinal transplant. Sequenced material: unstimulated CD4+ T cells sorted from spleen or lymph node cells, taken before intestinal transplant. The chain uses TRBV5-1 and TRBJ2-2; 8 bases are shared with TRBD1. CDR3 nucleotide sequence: TGCGCCAGCAGCTTGGCAGGGGGCGCCGCCGGGGAGCTGTTTTTT. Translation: CASSLAGGAAGELFF.